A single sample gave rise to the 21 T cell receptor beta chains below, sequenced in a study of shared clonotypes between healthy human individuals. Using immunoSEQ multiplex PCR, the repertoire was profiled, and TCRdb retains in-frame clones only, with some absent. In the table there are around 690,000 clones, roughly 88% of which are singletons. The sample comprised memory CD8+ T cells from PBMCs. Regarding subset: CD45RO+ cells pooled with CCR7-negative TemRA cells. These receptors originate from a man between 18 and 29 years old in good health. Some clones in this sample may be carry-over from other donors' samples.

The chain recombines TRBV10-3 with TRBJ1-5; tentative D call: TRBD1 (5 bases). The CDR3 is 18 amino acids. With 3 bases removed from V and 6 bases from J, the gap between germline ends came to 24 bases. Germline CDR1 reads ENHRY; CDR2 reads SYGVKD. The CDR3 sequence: CAISDVGAGYLRGQPQHF. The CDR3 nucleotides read TGTGCCATCAGTGACGTCGGGGCAGGGTACCTGCGTGGTCAGCCCCAGCATTTT.

In nucleotides, the CDR3 is TGTGCCAGTAGAATCGCAGGAGGGTCCACTGAAGCTTTCTTT. It specifies CASRIAGGSTEAFF. V and J are TRBV19 and TRBJ1-1, with unresolved D. Trimming took 6 bases from V and 4 from J, leaving 15 bases between them. This CDR3 region has 14 residues. The V gene's germline CDR1 is LNHDA and CDR2 SQIVND (reference sequence).

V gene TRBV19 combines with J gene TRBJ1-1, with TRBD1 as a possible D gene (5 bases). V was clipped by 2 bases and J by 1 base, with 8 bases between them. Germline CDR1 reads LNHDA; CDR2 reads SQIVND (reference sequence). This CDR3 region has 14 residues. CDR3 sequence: CASSIFDRNTEAFF. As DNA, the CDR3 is TGTGCCAGTAGTATATTTGACAGGAACACTGAAGCTTTCTTT.

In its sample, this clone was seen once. In nucleotides, the CDR3 is TGTGCCAGCAGCTTAGCGGCTGTATCGGCTGGCTACGAGCAGTACTTC. This gives the protein CASSLAAVSAGYEQYF. This chain uses TRBV11-2 with TRBJ2-7; D remains unclear. Germline V lookup: CDR1 SGHAT, CDR2 FQNNGV. V was cut by 1 base and J by 3 bases, with 16 bases left in between. The CDR3 has 16 amino acids.

The chain's CDR3 is CAVKTGGWTEAFF. The CDR3 DNA reads TGTGCCGTAAAAACAGGGGGTTGGACTGAAGCTTTCTTT. The V and J genes are TRBV19 and TRBJ1-1, with 8 bases aligning to TRBD1. CDR1 and CDR2 (germline): LNHDA, SQIVND (reference sequence). V lost 11 bases, J lost 5 bases, and 10 bases stayed unmatched. The CDR3 runs to 13 residues.

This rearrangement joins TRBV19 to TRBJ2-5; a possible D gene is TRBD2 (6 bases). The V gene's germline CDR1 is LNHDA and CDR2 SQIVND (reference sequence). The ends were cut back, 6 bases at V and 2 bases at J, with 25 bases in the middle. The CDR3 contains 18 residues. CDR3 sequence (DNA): TGTGCCAGTAGCGGAGGGTACGGAGGGCCTCGTGGTCAAGAGACCCAGTACTTC. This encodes CASSGGYGGPRGQETQYF.

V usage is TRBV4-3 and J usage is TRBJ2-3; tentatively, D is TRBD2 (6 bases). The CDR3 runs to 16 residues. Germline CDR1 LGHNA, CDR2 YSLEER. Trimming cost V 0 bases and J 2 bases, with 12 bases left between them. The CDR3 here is CASSQDGGGFTDTQYF. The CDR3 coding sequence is TGCGCCAGCAGCCAAGATGGGGGAGGCTTCACAGATACGCAGTATTTT.

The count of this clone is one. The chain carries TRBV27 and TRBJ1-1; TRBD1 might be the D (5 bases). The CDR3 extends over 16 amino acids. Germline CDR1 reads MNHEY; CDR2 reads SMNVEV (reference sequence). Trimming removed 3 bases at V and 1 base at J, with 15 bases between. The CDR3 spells CASSFWGEAPNTEAFF. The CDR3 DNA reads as TGTGCCAGCAGTTTTTGGGGGGAGGCCCCGAACACTGAAGCTTTCTTT.

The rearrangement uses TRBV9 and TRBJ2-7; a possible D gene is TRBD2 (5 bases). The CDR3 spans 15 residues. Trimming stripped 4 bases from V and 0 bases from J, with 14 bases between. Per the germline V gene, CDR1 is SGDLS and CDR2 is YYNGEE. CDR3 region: CASSRTPTSSYEQYF. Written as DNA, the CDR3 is TGTGCCAGCAGCCGGACTCCTACGAGCTCCTACGAGCAGTACTTC. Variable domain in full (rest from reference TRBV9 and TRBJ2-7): DSGVTQTPKHLITATGQRVTLRCSPRSGDLSVYWYQQSLDQGLQFLIQYYNGEERAKGNILERFSAQQFPDLHSELNLSSLELGDSALYFCASSRTPTSSYEQYFGPGTRLTVT.

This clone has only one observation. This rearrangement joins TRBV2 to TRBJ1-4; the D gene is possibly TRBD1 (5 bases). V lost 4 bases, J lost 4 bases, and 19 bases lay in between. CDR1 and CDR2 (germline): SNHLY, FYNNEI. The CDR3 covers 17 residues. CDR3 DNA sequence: TGTGCCAGCAGTGCAGGCCACACATGGGGGTTTAATGAAAAACTGTTTTTT. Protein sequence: CASSAGHTWGFNEKLFF.

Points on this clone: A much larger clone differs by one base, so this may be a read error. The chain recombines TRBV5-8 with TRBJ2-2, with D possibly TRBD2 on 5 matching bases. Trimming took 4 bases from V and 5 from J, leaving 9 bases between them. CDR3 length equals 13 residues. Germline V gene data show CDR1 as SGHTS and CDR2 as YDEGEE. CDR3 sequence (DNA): TGTGCCAGCAGCGACCGGGGTACCGGGGAGCTGTTTTTT. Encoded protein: CASSDRGTGELFF.

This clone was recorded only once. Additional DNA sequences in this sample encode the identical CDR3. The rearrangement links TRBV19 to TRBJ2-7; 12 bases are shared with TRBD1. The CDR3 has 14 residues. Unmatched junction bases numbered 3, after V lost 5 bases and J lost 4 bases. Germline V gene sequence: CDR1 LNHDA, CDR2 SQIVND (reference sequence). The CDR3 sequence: CASSPGQGAYEQYF. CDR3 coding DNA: TGTGCCAGTAGTCCGGGACAGGGGGCTTACGAGCAGTACTTC.

The CDR3 DNA is TGTGCCAGCAGCCCCCGGACTAGCGGGGGGGGCGAGCAGTACTTC. As protein: CASSPRTSGGGEQYF. The V call is TRBV7-2, the J call TRBJ2-7; 15 bases map to TRBD2. The CDR3 length is 15 residues. Germline loops: CDR1 SGHTA, CDR2 FQGNSA. Germline trimming cut 5 bases from V and 6 bases from J; bases unmatched to any gene: 5.

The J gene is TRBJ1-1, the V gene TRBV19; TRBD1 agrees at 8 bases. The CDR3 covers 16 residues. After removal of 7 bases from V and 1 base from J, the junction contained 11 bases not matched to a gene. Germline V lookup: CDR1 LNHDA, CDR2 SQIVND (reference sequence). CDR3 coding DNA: TGTGCCAGTAAGGGACAAGACGACAGGGGGAACACTGAAGCTTTCTTT. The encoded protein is CASKGQDDRGNTEAFF.

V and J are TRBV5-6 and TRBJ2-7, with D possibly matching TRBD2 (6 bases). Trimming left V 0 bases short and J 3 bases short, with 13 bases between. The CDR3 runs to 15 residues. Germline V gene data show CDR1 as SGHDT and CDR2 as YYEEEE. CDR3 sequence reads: CASSLVDGRGYEQYF. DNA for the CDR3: TGTGCCAGCAGCTTGGTAGACGGGCGGGGCTACGAGCAGTACTTC.

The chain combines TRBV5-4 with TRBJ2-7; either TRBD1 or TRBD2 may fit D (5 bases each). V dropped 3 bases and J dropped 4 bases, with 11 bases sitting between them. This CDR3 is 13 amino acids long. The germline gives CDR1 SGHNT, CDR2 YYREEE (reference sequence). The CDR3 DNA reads TGTGCCAGCAGCTCTCGGGACCAATACGAGCAGTACTTC. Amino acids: CASSSRDQYEQYF.

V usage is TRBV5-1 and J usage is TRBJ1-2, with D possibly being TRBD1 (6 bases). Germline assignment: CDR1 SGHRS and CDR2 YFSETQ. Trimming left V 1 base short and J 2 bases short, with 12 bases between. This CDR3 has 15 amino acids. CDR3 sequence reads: CASSLTPQGNYGYTF. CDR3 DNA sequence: TGCGCCAGCAGCTTGACCCCCCAGGGGAACTATGGCTACACCTTC.

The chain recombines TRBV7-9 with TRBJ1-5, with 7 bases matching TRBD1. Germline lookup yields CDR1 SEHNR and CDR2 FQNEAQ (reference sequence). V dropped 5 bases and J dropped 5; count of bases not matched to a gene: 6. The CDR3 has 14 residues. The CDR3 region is CASSPSGGDQPQHF. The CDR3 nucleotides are TGTGCCAGCAGCCCCTCAGGGGGTGATCAGCCCCAGCATTTT.

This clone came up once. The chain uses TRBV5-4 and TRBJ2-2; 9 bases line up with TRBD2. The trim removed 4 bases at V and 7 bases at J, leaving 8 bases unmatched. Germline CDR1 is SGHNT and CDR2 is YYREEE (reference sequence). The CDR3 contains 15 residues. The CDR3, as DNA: TGTGCCAGCAGCGCAACTAGCGGGCCCAGCGGGGAGCTGTTTTTT. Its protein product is CASSATSGPSGELFF.

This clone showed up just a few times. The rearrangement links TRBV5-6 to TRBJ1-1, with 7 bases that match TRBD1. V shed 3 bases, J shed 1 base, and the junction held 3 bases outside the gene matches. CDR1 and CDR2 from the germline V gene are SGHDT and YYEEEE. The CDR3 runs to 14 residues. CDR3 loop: CASSWDRENTEAFF. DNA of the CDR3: TGTGCCAGCAGCTGGGACAGAGAGAACACTGAAGCTTTCTTT.

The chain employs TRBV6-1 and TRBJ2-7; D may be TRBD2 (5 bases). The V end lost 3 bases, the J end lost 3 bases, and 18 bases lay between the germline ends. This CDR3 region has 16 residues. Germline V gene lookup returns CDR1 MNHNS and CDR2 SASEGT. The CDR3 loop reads CASSEKEGRGYYEQYF. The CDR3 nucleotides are TGTGCCAGCAGTGAGAAGGAAGGCCGCGGGTACTACGAGCAGTACTTC.